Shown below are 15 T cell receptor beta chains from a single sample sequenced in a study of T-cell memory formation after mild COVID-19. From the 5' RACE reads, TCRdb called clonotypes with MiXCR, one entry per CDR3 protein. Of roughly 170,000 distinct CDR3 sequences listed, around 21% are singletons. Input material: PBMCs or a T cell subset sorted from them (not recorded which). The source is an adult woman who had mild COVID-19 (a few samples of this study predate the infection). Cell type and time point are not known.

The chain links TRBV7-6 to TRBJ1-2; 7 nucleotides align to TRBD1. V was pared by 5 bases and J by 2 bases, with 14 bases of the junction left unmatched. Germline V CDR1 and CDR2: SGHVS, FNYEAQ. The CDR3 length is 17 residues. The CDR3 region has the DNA TGTGCCAGCAGCCCTCAGGACGGAGGGGGCCCAAACTATGGCTACACCTTC. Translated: CASSPQDGGGPNYGYTF.

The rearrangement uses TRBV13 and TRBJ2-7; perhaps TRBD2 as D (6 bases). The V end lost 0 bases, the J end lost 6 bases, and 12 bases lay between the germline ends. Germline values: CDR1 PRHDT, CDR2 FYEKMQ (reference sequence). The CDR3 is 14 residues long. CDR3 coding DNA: TGTGCCAGCAGCTTAGGTCTGGGGAGGTCCGAGCAGTACTTC. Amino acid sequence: CASSLGLGRSEQYF.

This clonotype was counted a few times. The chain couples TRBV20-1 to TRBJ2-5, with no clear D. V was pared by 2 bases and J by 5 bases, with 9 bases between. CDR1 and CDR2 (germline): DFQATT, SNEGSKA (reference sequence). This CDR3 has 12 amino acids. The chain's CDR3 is CSARPLGETQYF. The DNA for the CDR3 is TGCAGTGCTAGACCCTTGGGGGAGACCCAGTACTTC.

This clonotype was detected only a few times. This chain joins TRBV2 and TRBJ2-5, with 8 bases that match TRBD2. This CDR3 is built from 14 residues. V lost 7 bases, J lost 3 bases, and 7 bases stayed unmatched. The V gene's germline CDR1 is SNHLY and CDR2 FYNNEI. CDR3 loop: CASTQAGAEETQYF. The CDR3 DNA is TGTGCCAGCACTCAAGCGGGGGCCGAAGAGACCCAGTACTTC.

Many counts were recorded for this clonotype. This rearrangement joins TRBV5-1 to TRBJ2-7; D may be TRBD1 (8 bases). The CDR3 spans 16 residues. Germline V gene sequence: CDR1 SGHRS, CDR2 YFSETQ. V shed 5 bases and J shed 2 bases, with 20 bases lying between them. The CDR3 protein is CASRPLGQGLTYEQYF. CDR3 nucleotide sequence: TGCGCCAGCAGACCCCTCGGACAGGGACTAACCTACGAGCAGTACTTC.

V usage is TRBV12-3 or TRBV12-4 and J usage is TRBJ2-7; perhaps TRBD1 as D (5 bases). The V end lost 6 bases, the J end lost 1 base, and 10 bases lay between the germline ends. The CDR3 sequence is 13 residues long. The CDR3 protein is CASSDSTSYEQYF. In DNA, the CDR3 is TGTGCCAGCAGCGACAGCACGTCCTACGAGCAGTACTTC.

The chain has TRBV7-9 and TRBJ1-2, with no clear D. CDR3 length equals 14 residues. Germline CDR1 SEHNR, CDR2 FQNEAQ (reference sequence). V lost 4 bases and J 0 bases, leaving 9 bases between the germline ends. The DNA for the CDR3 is TGTGCCAGCAGCTCACTCAACCCTAACTATGGCTACACCTTC. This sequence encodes CASSSLNPNYGYTF.

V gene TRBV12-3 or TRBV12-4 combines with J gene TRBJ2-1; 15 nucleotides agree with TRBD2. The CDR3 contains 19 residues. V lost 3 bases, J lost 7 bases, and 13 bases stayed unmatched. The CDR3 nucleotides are TGTGCCAGCAGTTTGCCGGGACTAGCGGGGGGCAGCCTGGGGAATGAGCAGTTCTTC. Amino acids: CASSLPGLAGGSLGNEQFF.

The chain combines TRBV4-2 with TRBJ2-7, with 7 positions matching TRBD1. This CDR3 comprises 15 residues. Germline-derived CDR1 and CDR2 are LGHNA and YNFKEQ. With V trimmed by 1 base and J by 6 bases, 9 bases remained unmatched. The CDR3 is CASSQGMRGLGEQYF. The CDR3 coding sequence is TGTGCCAGCAGCCAAGGAATGAGGGGGCTAGGCGAGCAGTACTTC.

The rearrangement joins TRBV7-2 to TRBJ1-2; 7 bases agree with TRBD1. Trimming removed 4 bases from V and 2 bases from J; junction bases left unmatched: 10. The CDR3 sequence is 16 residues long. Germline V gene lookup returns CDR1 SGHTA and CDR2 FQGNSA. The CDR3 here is CASSSMTGLLNYGYTF. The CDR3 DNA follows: TGTGCCAGCAGCTCCATGACAGGGCTTCTGAACTATGGCTACACCTTC.

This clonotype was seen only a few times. In nucleotides, the CDR3 is TGTGCCAGCAGCTTAGGTCCCGCGGGAGCGGGGGGGCCTGTGGCGGAAAACACCGGGGAGCTGTTTTTT. Translated, it gives CASSLGPAGAGGPVAENTGELFF. This chain connects TRBV7-6 to TRBJ2-2, with 10 bases matching TRBD2. Losses at the gene ends were 1 base for V and 2 bases for J; bases not matched to a gene: 22. Germline V gene data show CDR1 as SGHVS and CDR2 as FNYEAQ. CDR3 size: 23 residues.

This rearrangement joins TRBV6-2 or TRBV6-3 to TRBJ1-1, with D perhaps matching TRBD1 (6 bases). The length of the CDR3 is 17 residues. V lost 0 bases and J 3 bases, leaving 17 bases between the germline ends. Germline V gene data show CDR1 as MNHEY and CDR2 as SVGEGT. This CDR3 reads CASSYSSTGAPYTEAFF. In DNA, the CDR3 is TGTGCCAGCAGTTACTCGTCGACAGGAGCCCCGTACACTGAAGCTTTCTTT.

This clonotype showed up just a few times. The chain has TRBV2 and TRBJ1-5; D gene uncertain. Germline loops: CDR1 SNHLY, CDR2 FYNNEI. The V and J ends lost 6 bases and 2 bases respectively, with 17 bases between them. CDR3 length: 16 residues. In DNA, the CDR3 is TGTGCCAGCAGACTTAGTGAGGAGGGCGGCAATCAGCCCCAGCATTTT. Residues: CASRLSEEGGNQPQHF.

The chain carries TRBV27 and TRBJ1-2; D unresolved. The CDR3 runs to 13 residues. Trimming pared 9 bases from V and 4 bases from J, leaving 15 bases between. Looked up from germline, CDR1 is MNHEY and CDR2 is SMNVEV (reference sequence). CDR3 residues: CARTVLGIYGYTF. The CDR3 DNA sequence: TGTGCCAGAACCGTACTTGGAATCTATGGCTACACCTTC.

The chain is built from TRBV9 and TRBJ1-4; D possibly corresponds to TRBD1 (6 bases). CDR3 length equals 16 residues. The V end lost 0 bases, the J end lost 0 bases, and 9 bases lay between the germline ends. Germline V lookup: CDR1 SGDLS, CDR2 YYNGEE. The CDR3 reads CASSVGTATTNEKLFF. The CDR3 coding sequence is TGTGCCAGCAGCGTAGGGACAGCTACAACTAATGAAAAACTGTTTTTT.